This T cell receptor (beta chain) is from a study of cytomegalovirus exposure and HLA in healthy donors. Study-level findings and limits: In a later analysis, TCR beta V- and J-gene trimming was associated with a missense DCLRE1C variant. A likely sequencing artifact accounted for one observed cluster of highly shared sequence variants.

This clone occurred once. Antigen unknown. Germline assignment: CDR1 LNHNV and CDR2 YYDKDF (reference sequence). The CDR3 loop spans 14 amino acids. V was pared by 0 bases and J by 0 bases, with 5 bases between. PCR amplification relied on 60 Vbeta primers (plus 13 Jbeta primers). Here immunoSEQ multiplex PCR was the method, and the copy in TCRdb shows in-frame clones only, minus some. The repertoire has 140,000 to 150,000 clones, roughly 70% of them found once; the top ten carry approximately 2.3%. The sequence derives from a woman between 55 and 75 years old in good health and CMV-seropositive. This sequence joins TRBV15 and TRBJ1-1, with unresolved D. Material for sequencing was PBMCs. Here the CDR3 reads CATSRELLNTEAFF. The CDR3 DNA follows: TGTGCCACCAGCAGAGAACTCTTGAACACTGAAGCTTTCTTT. Full variable domain (remainder filled in from reference TRBV15 and TRBJ1-1): DAMVIQNPRYQVTQFGKPVTLSCSQTLNHNVMYWYQQKSSQAPKLLFHYYDKDFNNEADTPDNFQSRRPNTSFCFLDIRSPGLGDTAMYLCATSRELLNTEAFFGQGTRLTVV.